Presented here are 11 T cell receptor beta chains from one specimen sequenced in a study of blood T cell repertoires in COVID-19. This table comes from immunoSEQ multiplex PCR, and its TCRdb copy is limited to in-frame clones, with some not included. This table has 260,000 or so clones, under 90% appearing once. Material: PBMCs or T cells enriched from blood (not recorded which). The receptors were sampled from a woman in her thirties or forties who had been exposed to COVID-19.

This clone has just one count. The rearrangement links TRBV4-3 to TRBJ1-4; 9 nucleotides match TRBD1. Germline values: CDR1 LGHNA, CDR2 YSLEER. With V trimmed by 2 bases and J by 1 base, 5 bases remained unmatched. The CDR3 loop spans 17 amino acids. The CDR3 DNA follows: TGCGCCAGCAGCCAAAAGCCGACAGGGGGAACTAATGAAAAACTGTTTTTT. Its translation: CASSQKPTGGTNEKLFF.

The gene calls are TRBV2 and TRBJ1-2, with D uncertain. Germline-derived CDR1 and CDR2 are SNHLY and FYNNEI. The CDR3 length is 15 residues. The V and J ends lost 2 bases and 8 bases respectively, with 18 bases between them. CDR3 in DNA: TGTGCCAGCAGTGAAACGTTGAACATTGGGCGAGGCTACACCTTC. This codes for CASSETLNIGRGYTF.

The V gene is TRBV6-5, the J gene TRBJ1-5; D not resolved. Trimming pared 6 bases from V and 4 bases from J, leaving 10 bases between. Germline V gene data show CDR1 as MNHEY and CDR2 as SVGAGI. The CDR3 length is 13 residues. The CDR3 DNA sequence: TGTGCCAGCAGGCCCGGACTGAATCAGCCCCAGCATTTT. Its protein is CASRPGLNQPQHF.

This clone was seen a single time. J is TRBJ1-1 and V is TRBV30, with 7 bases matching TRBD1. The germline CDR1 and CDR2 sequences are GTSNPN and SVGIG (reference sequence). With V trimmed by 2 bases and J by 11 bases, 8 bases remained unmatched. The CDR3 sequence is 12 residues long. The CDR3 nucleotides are TGTGCCTGGAGTCCAGGGGGACGGATTGCTTTCTTT. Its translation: CAWSPGGRIAFF. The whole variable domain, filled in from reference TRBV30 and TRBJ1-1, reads SQTIHQWPATLVQPVGSPLSLECTVEGTSNPNLYWYRQAAGRGLQLLFYSVGIGQISSEVPQNLSASRPQDRQFILSSKKLLLSDSGFYLCAWSPGGRIAFFGQGTRLTVV.

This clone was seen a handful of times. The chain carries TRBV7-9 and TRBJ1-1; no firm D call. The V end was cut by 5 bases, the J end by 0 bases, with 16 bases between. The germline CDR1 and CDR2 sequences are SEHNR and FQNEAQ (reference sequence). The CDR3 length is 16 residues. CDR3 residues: CASSTGPLDLNTEAFF. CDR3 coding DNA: TGTGCCAGCAGCACCGGACCACTGGACTTGAACACTGAAGCTTTCTTT.

Here the CDR3 reads CASSPTGGSLNTEAFF. Written as DNA, the CDR3 is TGTGCCAGCAGCCCGACAGGGGGCAGTCTGAACACTGAAGCTTTCTTT. The rearrangement uses TRBV7-9 and TRBJ1-1; 10 bases map to TRBD1. CDR1 SEHNR and CDR2 FQNEAQ come from the germline V gene (reference sequence). The CDR3 is made up of 16 amino acids. V shed 5 bases and J 0 bases; nucleotides not matched to a gene: 6.

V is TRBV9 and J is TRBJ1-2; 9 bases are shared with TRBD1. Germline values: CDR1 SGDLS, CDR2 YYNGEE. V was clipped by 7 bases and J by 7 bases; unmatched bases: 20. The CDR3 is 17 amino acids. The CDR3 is CASPSLGTGRPRLGYTF. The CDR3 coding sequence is TGTGCCAGCCCAAGCCTCGGGACAGGGCGACCCAGGCTTGGCTACACCTTC.

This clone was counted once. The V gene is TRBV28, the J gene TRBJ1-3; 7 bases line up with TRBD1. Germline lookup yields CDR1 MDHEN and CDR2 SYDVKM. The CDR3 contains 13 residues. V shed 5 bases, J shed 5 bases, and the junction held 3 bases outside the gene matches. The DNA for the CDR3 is TGTGCCAGCAGTCAGGGGGGTAGAAACACCATATATTTT. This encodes CASSQGGRNTIYF.

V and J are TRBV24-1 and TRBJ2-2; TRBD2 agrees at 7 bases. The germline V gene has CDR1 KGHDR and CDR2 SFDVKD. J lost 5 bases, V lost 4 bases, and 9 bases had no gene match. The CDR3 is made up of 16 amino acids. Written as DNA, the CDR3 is TGTGCCACCAGTGACCCCCGGGGAGGGGAGACCGGGGAGCTGTTTTTT. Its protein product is CATSDPRGGETGELFF.

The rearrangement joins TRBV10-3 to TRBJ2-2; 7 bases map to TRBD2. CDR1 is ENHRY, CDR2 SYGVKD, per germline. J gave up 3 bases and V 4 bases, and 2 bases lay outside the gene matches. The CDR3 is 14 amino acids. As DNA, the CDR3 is TGTGCCATCAGTGGTGGGGGGGACACCGGGGAGCTGTTTTTT. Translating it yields CAISGGGDTGELFF.

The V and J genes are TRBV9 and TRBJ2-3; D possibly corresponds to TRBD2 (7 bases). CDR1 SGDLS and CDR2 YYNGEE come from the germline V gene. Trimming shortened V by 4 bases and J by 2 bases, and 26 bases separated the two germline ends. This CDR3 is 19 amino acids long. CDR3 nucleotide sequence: TGTGCCAGCAGCCTAGAGGGTAGGGGGGCCGCGGGGGCCACAGATACGCAGTATTTT. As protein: CASSLEGRGAAGATDTQYF.